What follows are 31 T cell receptor beta chains derived from one specimen sequenced in a study of T cell changes during pregnancy in multiple sclerosis (dated by TCRdb to between 2018 and 2020). Preparation of the library involved the immunoSEQ multiplex PCR assay. TCRdb re-hosts the immuneACCESS table, in-frame sequences only. Its copies lack some clones; in the studies checked, an unresolved V gene accounts for under half of them, and the cause for the rest is not known. This sample holds under 10,000 clones; 80% to 90% were observed only once. Around 5.3% of the sample lies in the top ten. The sample consisted of CD8+ T cells from peripheral blood mononuclear cells, taken in the first trimester of pregnancy. The receptors shown here come from a female donor in good health, enrolled as a control in a pregnancy study.

The V call is TRBV7-2, the J call TRBJ2-4, with D uncertain. V lost 5 bases, J lost 0 bases, and 17 bases lay in between. This CDR3 has 17 amino acids. The germline CDR1 and CDR2 sequences are SGHTA and FQGNSA. CDR3 nucleotide sequence: TGTGCCAGCAGCCCCATCCCTAGTATACCAGCCAAAAACATTCAGTACTTC. It encodes CASSPIPSIPAKNIQYF.

CDR3: CASSNGGYSTGELFF. The CDR3 nucleotides read TGTGCCAGCTCAAACGGGGGTTACAGCACCGGGGAGCTGTTTTTT. The rearrangement uses TRBV18 and TRBJ2-2; D might be TRBD2 (6 bases). V gave up 5 bases and J gave up 4 bases, with 14 bases separating them. CDR1 KGHSH and CDR2 LQKENI come from the germline V gene. CDR3 length equals 15 residues.

CDR3 coding DNA: TGTGCCAGCAGTTCGGGACAGGGTTACGAGCAGTACTTC. This sequence encodes CASSSGQGYEQYF. The chain recombines TRBV6-1 with TRBJ2-7; 9 positions match TRBD1. The junction had 3 bases not matched to a gene; V was cut back by 5 bases and J by 4 bases. This CDR3 comprises 13 residues. In germline, CDR1 is MNHNS, CDR2 SASEGT.

This chain links TRBV28 with TRBJ2-3; 11 bases fit TRBD1. CDR1 is MDHEN, CDR2 SYDVKM, per germline. With 2 bases clipped from V and 2 bases from J, the junction kept 0 bases outside the gene matches. This CDR3 has 15 residues. CDR3 loop: CASSLGQGATDTQYF. CDR3 in DNA: TGTGCCAGCAGTTTAGGACAGGGGGCCACAGATACGCAGTATTTT. The variable domain in full, completed from reference TRBV28 and TRBJ2-3, reads DVKVTQSSRYLVKRTGEKVFLECVQDMDHENMFWYRQDPGLGLRLIYFSYDVKMKEKGDIPEGYSVSREKKERFSLILESASTNQTSMYLCASSLGQGATDTQYFGPGTRLTVL.

V usage is TRBV9 and J usage is TRBJ2-7; TRBD1 might be the D (5 bases). Looked up from germline, CDR1 is SGDLS and CDR2 is YYNGEE. This CDR3 comprises 16 residues. The ends were cut back, 0 bases at V and 0 bases at J, with 13 bases in the middle. CDR3 DNA sequence: TGTGCCAGCAGCGTAGGATCGATAGACAGCTCCTACGAGCAGTACTTC. Protein sequence: CASSVGSIDSSYEQYF.

This rearrangement joins TRBV21-1 to TRBJ2-1; the table assigns TRBD1, which was not confirmed against the DNA. TRBV21-1 is marked as a pseudogene. This CDR3 has 18 residues. The CDR3 spells CASSPPDRPSPSHNEQFF. The DNA for the CDR3 is TGTGCCAGCAGCCCCCCGGACAGGCCCTCTCCCTCCCACAATGAGCAGTTCTTC.

This clone is deemed medium-sized. This CDR3 is also generated by other DNA sequences in the sample. The chain is built from TRBV10-3 and TRBJ1-5, with D perhaps TRBD1 (6 bases). The CDR3 spans 16 residues. Germline V lookup: CDR1 ENHRY, CDR2 SYGVKD. V was cut by 2 bases and J by 5 bases, with 16 bases left in between. The CDR3 spells CAISEIDVRGDQPQHF. The DNA for the CDR3 is TGTGCCATCAGTGAGATTGACGTCAGGGGTGATCAGCCCCAGCATTTT.

This chain connects TRBV6-1 to TRBJ2-3; 14 nucleotides line up with TRBD2. Germline CDR1 MNHNS, CDR2 SASEGT. The CDR3 loop spans 15 amino acids. V lost 3 bases and J lost 4; bases outside the gene matches: 0. CDR3 bases: TGTGCCAGCAGTGAGACTAGCGGGGGGGCAGATACGCAGTATTTT. Translated, it gives CASSETSGGADTQYF.

V gene TRBV13 combines with J gene TRBJ2-3, with a weak D call TRBD2 (6 bases). This CDR3 contains 17 residues. CDR1 and CDR2 (germline): PRHDT, FYEKMQ (reference sequence). V was shortened by 2 bases and J by 4 bases, with 19 bases between the two germline ends. The CDR3 protein is CASSLKMGRGGPDTQYF. The CDR3 nucleotides read TGTGCCAGCAGCTTAAAGATGGGGCGGGGAGGACCAGATACGCAGTATTTT. Together with reference TRBV13 and TRBJ2-3, the CDR3 gives the full variable domain: AAGVIQSPRHLIKEKRETATLKCYPIPRHDTVYWYQQGPGQDPQFLISFYEKMQSDKGSIPDRFSAQQFSDYHSELNMSSLELGDSALYFCASSLKMGRGGPDTQYFGPGTRLTVL.

The genes are TRBV25-1 and TRBJ1-5; no definite D call. Trimming removed 1 base from V and 7 bases from J, with 11 bases in between. The CDR3 is made up of 14 amino acids. Germline V gives CDR1 MGHDK, CDR2 SYGVNS. CDR3 DNA sequence: TGTGCCAGCAGTGAATTTGAAGCGGCCCAGCCCCAGCATTTT. Translated: CASSEFEAAQPQHF.

The CDR3 region is CASSLDFSGEQYF. CDR3 nucleotides: TGTGCCAGCAGCTTAGATTTTTCGGGGGAGCAGTACTTC. The V call is TRBV11-3, the J call TRBJ2-7; D perhaps matches TRBD2 (5 bases). Germline CDR1 reads SGHNT; CDR2 reads YENEEA. V lost 0 bases and J 7 bases, leaving 10 bases between the germline ends. The CDR3 consists of 13 residues.

This clone was recorded a few times. This chain links TRBV6-4 with TRBJ2-3, with 10 bases aligning to TRBD2. The CDR3 contains 16 residues. Germline V lookup: CDR1 MRHNA, CDR2 SNTAGT. V lost 0 bases, J lost 0 bases, and 0 bases stayed unmatched. The CDR3 here is CASSDSTSGSTDTQYF. In DNA form, the CDR3 reads TGTGCCAGCAGTGACTCGACTAGCGGGAGCACAGATACGCAGTATTTT.

The rearrangement links TRBV7-3 to TRBJ2-1, with D perhaps TRBD1 (5 bases). CDR3 size: 16 residues. Trimming stripped 2 bases from V and 1 base from J, with 12 bases between. CDR1 and CDR2 from the germline V gene are SGHTA and FQGTGA. The CDR3 region is CASSLDGRVSYNEQFF. The DNA of the CDR3 is TGTGCCAGCAGCTTAGACGGCAGGGTATCCTACAATGAGCAGTTCTTC.

The chain joins TRBV6-4 to TRBJ2-3; 13 nucleotides agree with TRBD2. The V segment lost 6 bases and the J segment 5 bases; nucleotides outside the gene matches: 8. Germline CDR1 reads MRHNA; CDR2 reads SNTAGT. The CDR3 loop spans 16 amino acids. The CDR3 DNA is TGTGCCAGCAGCTCAGGACTAGCGGGAGAGGGAGATACGCAGTATTTT. The encoded protein is CASSSGLAGEGDTQYF.

This clone was observed a single time. The chain employs TRBV13 and TRBJ2-1; 7 bases match TRBD1. The CDR3 is 12 amino acids. The germline gives CDR1 PRHDT, CDR2 FYEKMQ (reference sequence). Germline trimming cut 5 bases from V and 7 bases from J; bases unmatched to any gene: 2. The chain's CDR3 is CASSQQGNEQFF. CDR3 sequence (DNA): TGTGCCAGCAGCCAACAGGGGAATGAGCAGTTCTTC. Supplemented by reference TRBV13 and TRBJ2-1, the full variable domain reads AAGVIQSPRHLIKEKRETATLKCYPIPRHDTVYWYQQGPGQDPQFLISFYEKMQSDKGSIPDRFSAQQFSDYHSELNMSSLELGDSALYFCASSQQGNEQFFGPGTRLTVL.

The V gene is TRBV14, the J gene TRBJ2-1, with 14 bases matching TRBD2. Germline V CDR1 and CDR2: SGHDN, FVKESK. J was trimmed by 0 bases and V by 3 bases; bases with no gene match: 10. CDR3 length: 20 amino acids. Written as DNA, the CDR3 is TGTGCCAGCAGCCAGGACGGGACTAGCGGGGGCCTAAGCTCCTACAATGAGCAGTTCTTC. As protein: CASSQDGTSGGLSSYNEQFF.

The chain joins TRBV7-9 to TRBJ2-7; weak D call: TRBD2 (6 bases). The CDR3 length is 16 residues. Between the trimmed V and J ends, which lost 4 bases and 2 bases, there was a span of 18 bases. The V gene's germline CDR1 is SEHNR and CDR2 FQNEAQ (reference sequence). The CDR3 DNA follows: TGTGCCAGCAGCTCCGGGGGAGGACCCACTACCTACGAGCAGTACTTC. Translating it yields CASSSGGGPTTYEQYF. Drawing the rest from reference TRBV7-9 and TRBJ2-7, the complete variable domain is DTGVSQNPRHKITKRGQNVTFRCDPISEHNRLYWYRQTLGQGPEFLTYFQNEAQLEKSRLLSDRFSAERPKGSFSTLEIQRTEQGDSAMYLCASSSGGGPTTYEQYFGPGTRLTVT.

This clone was seen a few times. The J gene is TRBJ2-1, the V gene TRBV27; D is perhaps TRBD1 (6 bases). Per the germline V gene, CDR1 is MNHEY and CDR2 is SMNVEV (reference sequence). The CDR3 extends over 14 amino acids. Trimming pared 2 bases from V and 7 bases from J, leaving 12 bases between. CDR3 sequence (DNA): TGTGCCAGCAGTTTAACAGACAGGACGAATGAGCAGTTCTTC. Translated, it gives CASSLTDRTNEQFF.

The chain couples TRBV7-2 to TRBJ1-4; 9 bases map to TRBD1. Germline V gene data show CDR1 as SGHTA and CDR2 as FQGNSA. V lost 5 bases and J lost 6; bases outside the gene matches: 1. The CDR3 has 13 residues. Written as DNA, the CDR3 is TGTGCCAGCAGCCGGGACAGGGATGAAAAACTGTTTTTT. This translates into CASSRDRDEKLFF.

This clone has only a few counts. The chain is built from TRBV6-5 and TRBJ2-5, with D maybe TRBD2 (7 bases). The CDR3 is 15 residues long. Germline V gene lookup returns CDR1 MNHEY and CDR2 SVGAGI. Deletions cut 0 bases from V and 6 bases from J, with 14 bases between. The CDR3 DNA reads TGTGCCAGCAGTTACTCGGGGGGGCAGGGAAAGACCCAGTACTTC. This codes for CASSYSGGQGKTQYF.

The genes are TRBV7-9 and TRBJ1-3, with D uncertain. The CDR3 sequence is 14 residues long. Germline CDR1 SEHNR, CDR2 FQNEAQ (reference sequence). V dropped 3 bases and J dropped 0 bases, with 6 bases sitting between them. CDR3 loop: CASSFSSSGNTIYF. In nucleotides, the CDR3 is TGTGCCAGCAGCTTTTCCAGCTCTGGAAACACCATATATTTT.

The J gene is TRBJ2-3, the V gene TRBV4-3; 9 nucleotides agree with TRBD2. The length of the CDR3 is 16 residues. Germline values: CDR1 LGHNA, CDR2 YSLEER. Trimming removed 6 bases from V and 3 bases from J; junction bases left unmatched: 10. The DNA for the CDR3 is TGCGCCAGCAGACAGAGGCCTAGCGGGGAAACAGATACGCAGTATTTT. It yields the protein CASRQRPSGETDTQYF.

The chain has TRBV6-1 and TRBJ1-5; TRBD1 might be the D (6 bases). CDR3 length: 16 amino acids. The V and J ends lost 0 bases and 6 bases respectively, with 15 bases between them. Germline CDR1 and CDR2: MNHNS and SASEGT. CDR3 in DNA: TGTGCCAGCAGTGAAGCGCGAGGGGGGGAGGGTCAGCCCCAGCATTTT. Protein: CASSEARGGEGQPQHF.

V gene TRBV5-1 combines with J gene TRBJ1-1; 7 bases agree with TRBD1. V trimming: 0 bases; J trimming: 4 bases; junction bases outside the gene matches: 9. The V gene's germline CDR1 is SGHRS and CDR2 YFSETQ. The CDR3 runs to 16 residues. The CDR3 DNA reads as TGCGCCAGCAGCTTGGCCTTGGCAGGGGGTACCACTGAAGCTTTCTTT. Its translation: CASSLALAGGTTEAFF.

This clone was recorded a few times. This sequence joins TRBV9 and TRBJ2-1; 12 bases are shared with TRBD2. This CDR3 has 16 amino acids. Germline trimming cut 4 bases from V and 5 bases from J; bases unmatched to any gene: 7. Germline-derived CDR1 and CDR2 are SGDLS and YYNGEE. CDR3 DNA: TGTGCCAGCAGCACAAGGACTAGCGGGGTCCACAATGAGCAGTTCTTC. It yields the protein CASSTRTSGVHNEQFF.

The V gene is TRBV9, the J gene TRBJ2-1; TRBD1 matches at 7 bases. The CDR3 runs 16 residues. Trimming at V came to 3 bases and at J to 3 bases, leaving 9 bases not matched to a gene. Germline CDR1 and CDR2: SGDLS and YYNGEE. This chain's CDR3 is CASSGRRGQDYNEQFF. CDR3 sequence (DNA): TGTGCCAGCAGCGGTAGAAGAGGACAGGACTACAATGAGCAGTTCTTC.

This clone was detected once. V and J are TRBV5-1 and TRBJ2-6, with unresolved D. CDR1 and CDR2 (germline): SGHRS, YFSETQ. The CDR3 loop spans 20 amino acids. The V end was cut by 0 bases, the J end by 0 bases, with 19 bases between. The CDR3 nucleotides are TGCGCCAGCAGCTTGGCCACAGATACAGAAATTTTCTCTGGGGCCAACGTCCTGACTTTC. Protein product: CASSLATDTEIFSGANVLTF.

The chain joins TRBV7-3 to TRBJ2-2; TRBD2 matches at 13 bases. The CDR3 has 17 amino acids. V lost 5 bases and J lost 4; bases outside the gene matches: 7. Per the germline V gene, CDR1 is SGHTA and CDR2 is FQGTGA. The DNA for the CDR3 is TGTGCCAGCAGCCCGGGACTAGCGGGACCTCGCACCGGGGAGCTGTTTTTT. Protein product: CASSPGLAGPRTGELFF.

This chain joins TRBV19 and TRBJ2-7; 7 bases agree with TRBD1. The CDR3 has 13 amino acids. V was clipped by 9 bases and J by 1 base; unmatched bases: 6. Germline lookup yields CDR1 LNHDA and CDR2 SQIVND (reference sequence). The CDR3 region has the DNA TGTGCCAGCCAACAGGGGCTATCCTACGAGCAGTACTTC. Amino acids: CASQQGLSYEQYF.

The chain has TRBV7-3 and TRBJ2-1; 9 nucleotides line up with TRBD1. Looked up from germline, CDR1 is SGHTA and CDR2 is FQGTGA. The V and J ends lost 5 bases and 7 bases, in that order; junction bases with no gene match: 6. The CDR3 spans 14 residues. CDR3 sequence reads: CASSLDRGENEQFF. The CDR3 DNA reads as TGTGCCAGCAGCCTGGACAGGGGAGAAAATGAGCAGTTCTTC. Complete variable domain (other parts from reference TRBV7-3 and TRBJ2-1): GAGVSQTPSNKVTEKGKYVELRCDPISGHTALYWYRQSLGQGPEFLIYFQGTGAADDSGLPNDRFFAVRPEGSVSTLKIQRTERGDSAVYLCASSLDRGENEQFFGPGTRLTVL.

The chain joins TRBV7-3 to TRBJ2-5, with D possibly matching TRBD1 (6 bases). Germline loops: CDR1 SGHTA, CDR2 FQGTGA. This CDR3 comprises 16 residues. V shed 5 bases and J shed 5 bases, with 21 bases lying between them. In DNA, the CDR3 is TGTGCCAGCAGCCGGGCAGGGGCTTCCAACTGGGAGACCCAGTACTTC. This codes for CASSRAGASNWETQYF.